The next 27 T cell receptor beta chains were all read from a single sample in a study of PD-L1 blockade in urothelial cancer. TCRdb keeps only in-frame clones here, not all; method: immunoSEQ multiplex PCR. The sample yields roughly 90,000 clones, more than 90% seen once. Source: PBMCs, taken around atezolizumab (anti-PD-L1) treatment. The receptors stem from a man aged 55 to 70 with urothelial cancer.

The chain couples TRBV7-9 to TRBJ1-1; weak D call: TRBD1 (5 bases). CDR3 length: 15 amino acids. V was clipped by 1 base and J by 1 base, with 10 bases between them. Germline V gene lookup returns CDR1 SEHNR and CDR2 FQNEAQ (reference sequence). This chain's CDR3 is CASSLEGGANTEAFF. The CDR3 DNA sequence: TGTGCCAGCAGCTTAGAGGGAGGGGCGAACACTGAAGCTTTCTTT.

The V and J genes are TRBV2 and TRBJ2-7; D is unresolved. The CDR3 covers 13 residues. V gave up 4 bases and J gave up 0 bases, with 7 bases separating them. CDR1 SNHLY and CDR2 FYNNEI come from the germline V gene. DNA of the CDR3: TGTGCCAGCAGTGTCTCGAGCTCCTACGAGCAGTACTTC. Its translation: CASSVSSSYEQYF.

The chain links TRBV27 to TRBJ2-2, with 8 nucleotides matching TRBD2. Germline V gene lookup returns CDR1 MNHEY and CDR2 SMNVEV (reference sequence). This CDR3 is 17 amino acids long. V was pared by 3 bases and J by 5 bases, with 11 bases of the junction left unmatched. CDR3: CASSLSPGGARTGELFF. In DNA form, the CDR3 reads TGTGCCAGCAGTTTGAGTCCGGGGGGGGCCCGGACCGGGGAGCTGTTTTTT.

The CDR3 loop is CASSRRTSGSYEQYF. The CDR3 DNA reads as TGCGCCAGCAGCCGGAGGACTAGCGGCTCCTACGAGCAGTACTTC. V and J are TRBV5-1 and TRBJ2-7, with 10 nucleotides matching TRBD2. There are 15 residues in the CDR3. V was clipped by 4 bases and J by 0 bases; unmatched bases: 4. Germline values: CDR1 SGHRS, CDR2 YFSETQ.

This sequence joins TRBV4-2 and TRBJ2-2; possible D gene TRBD2, 5 bases. V was cut by 5 bases and J by 5 bases, with 15 bases left in between. This CDR3 comprises 15 residues. Germline lookup yields CDR1 LGHNA and CDR2 YNFKEQ. The chain's CDR3 is CASSEGRVGTGELFF. Here the CDR3 DNA reads TGTGCCAGCAGCGAGGGCCGGGTGGGGACCGGGGAGCTGTTTTTT.

The rearrangement uses TRBV6-1 and TRBJ1-1; D might be TRBD1 (5 bases). CDR1 and CDR2 (germline): MNHNS, SASEGT. Trimming took off 11 bases at V and 1 base at J, with 17 bases between the two ends. There are 14 residues in the CDR3. The CDR3 region has the DNA TGTGCCGGGGGGAGGAGCTTAGGGAACACTGAAGCTTTCTTT. Residues: CAGGRSLGNTEAFF.

This clone was observed a single time. The rearrangement uses TRBV11-2 and TRBJ2-5; 9 bases line up with TRBD2. V shed 0 bases, J shed 7 bases, and the junction held 6 bases outside the gene matches. The CDR3 runs to 15 residues. Germline V gene lookup returns CDR1 SGHAT and CDR2 FQNNGV. The DNA of the CDR3 is TGTGCCAGCAGCTTAGACCTGACTAGCGGTCGGACCCAGTACTTC. Encoded protein: CASSLDLTSGRTQYF.

This clone was counted a single time. The chain has TRBV7-2 and TRBJ2-7; 9 bases map to TRBD1. The trim removed 2 bases at V and 6 bases at J, leaving 11 bases unmatched. Germline CDR1 and CDR2: SGHTA and FQGNSA. CDR3 length: 16 amino acids. This CDR3 reads CASSLHRTGDLGEQYF. The CDR3, as DNA: TGTGCCAGCAGCTTACACCGGACAGGGGACCTCGGCGAGCAGTACTTC.

The V and J genes are TRBV7-2 and TRBJ2-5; 7 nucleotides match TRBD2. Germline CDR1 and CDR2: SGHTA and FQGNSA. V was clipped by 5 bases and J by 5 bases; unmatched bases: 8. The CDR3 covers 14 residues. CDR3 region: CASSPWGGEETQYF. The CDR3 DNA follows: TGTGCCAGCAGCCCGTGGGGGGGAGAGGAGACCCAGTACTTC. The full variable domain, rest sourced from reference TRBV7-2 and TRBJ2-5, is GAGVSQSPSNKVTEKGKDVELRCDPISGHTALYWYRQSLGQGLEFLIYFQGNSAPDKSGLPSDRFSAERTGGSVSTLTIQRTQQEDSAVYLCASSPWGGEETQYFGPGTRLLVL.

The chain employs TRBV7-3 and TRBJ2-1, with a weak D call TRBD1 (5 bases). Germline assignment: CDR1 SGHTA and CDR2 FQGTGA. V was trimmed by 5 bases and J by 8 bases, leaving 10 bases between them. The CDR3 totals 12 residues. This CDR3 is CASSPGSDEQFF. The CDR3 DNA sequence: TGTGCCAGCAGCCCAGGGTCGGATGAGCAGTTCTTC.

This rearrangement joins TRBV7-2 to TRBJ2-3; 9 bases line up with TRBD1. Germline CDR1 and CDR2: SGHTA and FQGNSA. The CDR3 consists of 15 residues. Trimming at V came to 6 bases and at J to 6 bases, leaving 10 bases not matched to a gene. DNA for the CDR3: TGTGCCAGCAGACAGGGACAGGGCCCACAGGATACGCAGTATTTT. As protein: CASRQGQGPQDTQYF.

The chain has TRBV7-9 and TRBJ2-1; D remains unclear. The germline V gene has CDR1 SEHNR and CDR2 FQNEAQ (reference sequence). The CDR3 runs 14 residues. V shed 2 bases and J shed 7 bases, with 12 bases lying between them. The CDR3 reads CASSLSISENEQFF. The CDR3 DNA reads as TGTGCCAGCAGCTTATCTATCTCCGAGAATGAGCAGTTCTTC. The variable domain in full, completed from reference TRBV7-9 and TRBJ2-1, reads DTGVSQNPRHKITKRGQNVTFRCDPISEHNRLYWYRQTLGQGPEFLTYFQNEAQLEKSRLLSDRFSAERPKGSFSTLEIQRTEQGDSAMYLCASSLSISENEQFFGPGTRLTVL.

The genes are TRBV11-1 and TRBJ1-2, with TRBD1 matching over 7 bases. The V gene's germline CDR1 is SGHAT and CDR2 FQDESV (reference sequence). With V trimmed by 5 bases and J by 3 bases, 6 bases remained unmatched. There are 14 residues in the CDR3. CDR3 loop: CASSPGGTDYGYTF. The CDR3 DNA is TGTGCCAGCAGCCCAGGGGGGACAGACTATGGCTACACCTTC.

The chain uses TRBV6-5 and TRBJ2-7; tentative D call: TRBD2 (6 bases). The germline V gene encodes CDR1 MNHEY and CDR2 SVGAGI. V gave up 5 bases and J gave up 0 bases, with 11 bases separating them. The CDR3 runs 14 residues. The CDR3: CASSPGLYSYEQYF. DNA for the CDR3: TGTGCCAGCAGTCCGGGACTTTACTCCTACGAGCAGTACTTC.

This chain links TRBV28 with TRBJ2-1, with TRBD2 identical over 9 bases. This CDR3 has 14 residues. The trim removed 3 bases at V and 9 bases at J, leaving 6 bases unmatched. In germline, CDR1 is MDHEN, CDR2 SYDVKM. The CDR3 loop is CASSFQSGRPEQFF. The CDR3 region has the DNA TGTGCCAGCAGTTTCCAGAGCGGGAGGCCTGAGCAGTTCTTC.

The chain has TRBV29-1 and TRBJ1-1; D is perhaps TRBD1 (6 bases). V was pared by 4 bases and J by 8 bases, with 20 bases between. Per germline, CDR1 SQVTM and CDR2 ANQGSEA. CDR3 size: 14 residues. CDR3 sequence reads: CSVGGTGGATEAFF. The CDR3 DNA follows: TGCAGCGTTGGGGGGACCGGGGGGGCTACCGAAGCTTTCTTT.

This chain joins TRBV7-2 and TRBJ2-7; 10 bases agree with TRBD2. V lost 8 bases, J lost 10 bases, and 14 bases stayed unmatched. CDR3 length: 14 amino acids. Germline V lookup: CDR1 SGHTA, CDR2 FQGNSA. DNA for the CDR3: TGTGCCAGCGCTGTGGGGCTAGCGGGAGAGAGACAGTACTTC. Its translation: CASAVGLAGERQYF.

The chain couples TRBV9 to TRBJ2-5, with TRBD2 matching 9 bases. V trimming: 3 bases; J trimming: 4 bases; junction bases outside the gene matches: 10. The germline CDR1 and CDR2 sequences are SGDLS and YYNGEE. This CDR3 has 16 amino acids. The CDR3 DNA follows: TGTGCCAGCAGCGCAGACCCTAGCGGGATAGGAGAGACCCAGTACTTC. Encoded protein: CASSADPSGIGETQYF. The full variable domain, rest sourced from reference TRBV9 and TRBJ2-5, is DSGVTQTPKHLITATGQRVTLRCSPRSGDLSVYWYQQSLDQGLQFLIQYYNGEERAKGNILERFSAQQFPDLHSELNLSSLELGDSALYFCASSADPSGIGETQYFGPGTRLLVL.

The chain joins TRBV5-6 to TRBJ2-7, with 9 positions matching TRBD1. V trimming: 5 bases; J trimming: 6 bases; junction bases outside the gene matches: 9. CDR1 is SGHDT, CDR2 YYEEEE, per germline. This CDR3 is built from 14 residues. CDR3 nucleotides: TGTGCCAGCAGTCAGACGGGACAGGGCTTCGAGCAGTACTTC. It is translated as CASSQTGQGFEQYF.

The chain is built from TRBV19 and TRBJ2-3, with D tentatively TRBD1 (5 bases). Per germline, CDR1 LNHDA and CDR2 SQIVND (reference sequence). The CDR3 is 15 amino acids. Trimming removed 7 bases from V and 0 bases from J, with 14 bases in between. CDR3 protein: CASTPPGPSTDTQYF. In DNA, the CDR3 is TGTGCCAGTACCCCCCCAGGGCCCAGCACAGATACGCAGTATTTT.

The chain is built from TRBV6-1 and TRBJ2-5; D is possibly TRBD1 (5 bases). The CDR3 spans 19 residues. V lost 0 bases and J lost 5, with 25 bases in between. Germline V gene data show CDR1 as MNHNS and CDR2 as SASEGT. The CDR3 protein is CASSEALLTAAQGPETQYF. The CDR3 DNA follows: TGTGCCAGCAGTGAAGCGCTTCTGACAGCTGCTCAAGGTCCCGAGACCCAGTACTTC.

V usage is TRBV20-1 and J usage is TRBJ2-7; no clear D gene. V lost 3 bases to trimming and J lost 6 bases, with 6 bases between them. CDR1 is DFQATT, CDR2 SNEGSKA, per germline (reference sequence). CDR3 length: 10 residues. This CDR3 reads CSASRIEQYF. The DNA of the CDR3 is TGCAGTGCTAGTCGTATCGAGCAGTACTTC.

The chain carries TRBV28 and TRBJ2-3; 10 bases are a match to TRBD2. CDR1 is MDHEN, CDR2 SYDVKM, per germline. The CDR3 is 17 residues long. V gave up 6 bases and J gave up 2 bases; unmatched junction bases: 11. The CDR3 DNA follows: TGTGCCAGCAGCCCGGGAGGTCTAGCGGGAGACACAGATACGCAGTATTTT. Amino acids: CASSPGGLAGDTDTQYF.

A single count supports this clone. The chain carries TRBV18 and TRBJ1-1; TRBD1 matches 7 bases. The V gene end was trimmed by 4 bases and the J gene end by 5 bases; junction bases not matched to a gene: 7. CDR1 is KGHSH, CDR2 LQKENI, per germline. This CDR3 is 14 amino acids long. The DNA for the CDR3 is TGTGCCAGCTCACAAAAGACAGGGAGGACTGAAGCTTTCTTT. This translates into CASSQKTGRTEAFF.

The chain carries TRBV5-4 and TRBJ1-2, with 12 nucleotides matching TRBD1. CDR1 SGHNT and CDR2 YYREEE come from the germline V gene (reference sequence). This CDR3 has 16 residues. V gave up 1 base and J gave up 2 bases; unmatched junction bases: 3. CDR3 loop: CASSLPGQGANYGYTF. The CDR3 DNA is TGTGCCAGCAGCTTGCCGGGACAGGGGGCGAACTATGGCTACACCTTC. The full variable domain, its missing parts supplied by reference TRBV5-4 and TRBJ1-2, is ETGVTQSPTHLIKTRGQQVTLRCSSQSGHNTVSWYQQALGQGPQFIFQYYREEENGRGNFPPRFSGLQFPNYSSELNVNALELDDSALYLCASSLPGQGANYGYTFGSGTRLTVV.

The gene calls are TRBV2 and TRBJ1-1, with 10 bases aligning to TRBD1. CDR3 length: 13 amino acids. CDR1 SNHLY and CDR2 FYNNEI come from the germline V gene. J was trimmed by 5 bases and V by 7 bases; bases with no gene match: 4. The CDR3 DNA reads TGTGCCAGCACGGAGGACAGGGGGACTGAAGCTTTCTTT. Its protein is CASTEDRGTEAFF. Complete variable domain (other parts from reference TRBV2 and TRBJ1-1): EPEVTQTPSHQVTQMGQEVILRCVPISNHLYFYWYRQILGQKVEFLVSFYNNEISEKSEIFDDQFSVERPDGSNFTLKIRSTKLEDSAMYFCASTEDRGTEAFFGQGTRLTVV.

J is TRBJ2-7 and V is TRBV5-1; 12 nucleotides line up with TRBD1. V lost 4 bases to trimming and J lost 6 bases; unmatched junction nucleotides: 5. The CDR3 sequence is 14 residues long. CDR1 is SGHRS, CDR2 YFSETQ, per germline. CDR3 sequence reads: CASSQGQGAREQYF. The CDR3 nucleotides read TGCGCCAGCAGCCAGGGACAGGGGGCGCGCGAGCAGTACTTC.